This entry lists 29 T cell receptor beta chains sequenced from one sample in a study of T-cell memory formation after mild COVID-19. TCRdb re-derived calls from the 5' RACE reads in MiXCR, one entry per CDR3 protein. This table holds fewer than 250,000 distinct CDR3 sequences, roughly a tenth found once. Sequenced sample: PBMCs or a T cell subset sorted from them (not recorded which). The receptors derive from a man younger than 35 who had mild COVID-19 (a few samples of this study predate the infection). Cell type and time point are not known.

The V call is TRBV20-1, the J call TRBJ2-5; 9 bases are a match to TRBD1. CDR1 is DFQATT, CDR2 SNEGSKA, per germline (reference sequence). The V and J ends lost 2 bases and 0 bases, in that order; junction bases with no gene match: 19. The length of the CDR3 is 20 residues. CDR3 region: CSARLAFGTGLSPNQETQYF. The CDR3 DNA reads as TGCAGTGCTAGACTTGCTTTCGGGACAGGGCTCTCCCCTAACCAAGAGACCCAGTACTTC.

This clonotype showed up just a few times. This chain joins TRBV18 and TRBJ1-5; TRBD1 might be the D (6 bases). Looked up from germline, CDR1 is KGHSH and CDR2 is LQKENI. With 4 bases removed from V and 0 bases from J, the gap between germline ends came to 10 bases. This CDR3 comprises 15 residues. CDR3 coding DNA: TGTGCCAGCTCACTAGGACAGAATAGCAATCAGCCCCAGCATTTT. Translation: CASSLGQNSNQPQHF.

The chain employs TRBV5-1 and TRBJ2-2, with 8 bases that match TRBD1. This CDR3 contains 15 residues. The germline V gene encodes CDR1 SGHRS and CDR2 YFSETQ. The ends lost 2 bases at V and 7 bases at J; junction bases unmatched: 7. As DNA, the CDR3 is TGCGCCAGCAGCTTCCTCGGACAGGGTGGCGGGGAGCTGTTTTTT. This sequence encodes CASSFLGQGGGELFF.

This clonotype was seen ten or more times. The gene calls are TRBV28 and TRBJ2-7; 13 bases match TRBD2. The CDR3 sequence is 15 residues long. V dropped 4 bases and J dropped 4; count of bases not matched to a gene: 4. CDR1 is MDHEN and CDR2 is SYDVKM in the germline V gene. The CDR3 coding sequence is TGTGCCAGCAGTTACCCGGGACTAGCGGGGTACGAGCAGTACTTC. Its translation: CASSYPGLAGYEQYF.

This chain uses TRBV5-4 with TRBJ2-3; 8 positions match TRBD2. The CDR3 has 16 residues. Trimming cost V 4 bases and J 8 bases; bases outside gene matches: 15. CDR1 is SGHNT, CDR2 YYREEE, per germline (reference sequence). The CDR3 reads CASSPGGAGGLVTQYF. The CDR3 coding sequence is TGTGCCAGCAGCCCCGGGGGTGCGGGGGGCCTAGTTACGCAGTATTTT.

The chain employs TRBV20-1 and TRBJ2-2; D remains unclear. Trimming pared 1 base from V and 2 bases from J, leaving 8 bases between. This CDR3 comprises 14 residues. Germline assignment: CDR1 DFQATT and CDR2 SNEGSKA (reference sequence). The CDR3 bases are TGCAGTGCTAGAGCGGGCGGAAACACCGGGGAGCTGTTTTTT. It is translated as CSARAGGNTGELFF.

The chain links TRBV7-9 to TRBJ2-2; no clear D gene. CDR1 and CDR2 from the germline V gene are SEHNR and FQNEAQ (reference sequence). V was shortened by 6 bases and J by 6 bases, with 14 bases between the two germline ends. The CDR3 spans 14 residues. The CDR3 region has the DNA TGTGCCAGCAGGCGGACCGGGTGGTCCGGGGAGCTGTTTTTT. Amino acid sequence: CASRRTGWSGELFF.

In this sample, this clonotype turned up a few times. The genes are TRBV5-4 and TRBJ2-3; 8 nucleotides agree with TRBD1. The J segment lost 5 bases and the V segment lost 4 bases, leaving 6 bases of the junction unmatched. Germline V gene data show CDR1 as SGHNT and CDR2 as YYREEE (reference sequence). The CDR3 totals 14 residues. The CDR3 DNA sequence: TGTGCCAGCAGCGGACAGGGCCGGGGAGATACGCAGTATTTT. Translated: CASSGQGRGDTQYF.

This clonotype has ten or more counts. The CDR3: CASSQSSGEASRANVLTF. The CDR3 coding sequence is TGTGCCAGCAGCCAATCTAGCGGGGAGGCCTCAAGGGCCAACGTCCTGACTTTC. This chain uses TRBV7-2 with TRBJ2-6; 9 bases fit TRBD2. The CDR3 is 18 amino acids. Per the germline V gene, CDR1 is SGHTA and CDR2 is FQGNSA. The V segment lost 5 bases and the J segment 5 bases; nucleotides outside the gene matches: 13.

In this sample, this clonotype turned up a few times. The chain carries TRBV20-1 and TRBJ2-5, with 11 bases identical to TRBD2. Germline V gene lookup returns CDR1 DFQATT and CDR2 SNEGSKA (reference sequence). The junction had 5 bases not matched to a gene; V was cut back by 5 bases and J by 3 bases. The CDR3 has 14 amino acids. The CDR3 is CSAGRLAGKETQYF. CDR3 DNA sequence: TGCAGTGCTGGCCGACTAGCGGGGAAAGAGACCCAGTACTTC.

This clonotype was seen more than once but under ten times. The rearrangement joins TRBV18 to TRBJ2-7; the D is unclear. The CDR3 contains 13 residues. V lost 3 bases, J lost 3 bases, and 9 bases lay in between. Germline CDR1 reads KGHSH; CDR2 reads LQKENI. CDR3: CASSPAGGYEQYF. Written as DNA, the CDR3 is TGTGCCAGCTCACCGGCAGGCGGCTACGAGCAGTACTTC.

This clonotype occurred a few times. This chain links TRBV25-1 with TRBJ2-4, with D perhaps matching TRBD1 (5 bases). V dropped 2 bases and J dropped 0 bases, with 11 bases sitting between them. Germline CDR1 reads MGHDK; CDR2 reads SYGVNS. CDR3 length: 16 residues. The DNA for the CDR3 is TGTGCCAGCAGTGAAGGGGCAGGTGTAGCCAAAAACATTCAGTACTTC. The encoded protein is CASSEGAGVAKNIQYF. Using reference TRBV25-1 and TRBJ2-4 for the parts outside the CDR3, the full variable domain is EADIYQTPRYLVIGTGKKITLECSQTMGHDKMYWYQQDPGMELHLIHYSYGVNSTEKGDLSSESTVSRIRTEHFPLTLESARPSHTSQYLCASSEGAGVAKNIQYFGAGTRLSVL.

This clonotype was seen more than once but under ten times. The V call is TRBV20-1, the J call TRBJ1-6; 7 bases map to TRBD1. This CDR3 has 16 amino acids. The germline V gene has CDR1 DFQATT and CDR2 SNEGSKA (reference sequence). The V gene end was trimmed by 3 bases and the J gene end by 0 bases; junction bases not matched to a gene: 5. The CDR3 nucleotides read TGCAGTGCTAGTCCAGGGGACAGCTCCTATAATTCACCCCTCCACTTT. This codes for CSASPGDSSYNSPLHF.

The gene calls are TRBV12-3 or TRBV12-4 and TRBJ2-3, with TRBD1 matching 7 bases. This CDR3 is 17 amino acids long. After removal of 0 bases from V and 1 base from J, the junction contained 7 bases not matched to a gene. The CDR3 coding sequence is TGTGCCAGCAGTTTAGCACCTCGAAGGGGGCGCACAGATACGCAGTATTTT. It is translated as CASSLAPRRGRTDTQYF.

This chain joins TRBV7-2 and TRBJ2-7; 8 bases are a match to TRBD2. With 2 bases clipped from V and 2 bases from J, the junction kept 5 bases outside the gene matches. The CDR3 length is 15 residues. Germline CDR1 SGHTA, CDR2 FQGNSA. CDR3 protein: CASSLSSGGTYEQYF. In DNA, the CDR3 is TGTGCCAGCAGCTTAAGCAGCGGGGGCACCTACGAGCAGTACTTC.

This chain connects TRBV7-2 to TRBJ1-6; tentative D call: TRBD1 (5 bases). The CDR3 spans 15 residues. V lost 4 bases, J lost 2 bases, and 9 bases lay in between. From germline, CDR1 is SGHTA and CDR2 FQGNSA. CDR3 sequence reads: CASSSTGPYNSPLHF. CDR3 nucleotide sequence: TGTGCCAGCAGCTCCACAGGACCCTATAATTCACCCCTCCACTTT.

This clonotype was recorded a few times. V usage is TRBV9 and J usage is TRBJ2-6, with unresolved D. The CDR3 sequence is 16 residues long. V was cut by 3 bases and J by 0 bases, with 10 bases left in between. Germline CDR1 reads SGDLS; CDR2 reads YYNGEE. The CDR3: CASSAALSSGANVLTF. DNA for the CDR3: TGTGCCAGCAGCGCAGCATTAAGCTCTGGGGCCAACGTCCTGACTTTC.

This clonotype was seen repeatedly, ten times or more. CDR3 loop: CATSRDPRSDVHGYTF. The CDR3 region has the DNA TGTGCCACCAGCAGAGATCCCCGGAGCGACGTGCATGGCTACACCTTC. This chain connects TRBV15 to TRBJ1-2; D is unresolved. V lost 0 bases and J 6 bases, leaving 17 bases between the germline ends. Germline V gives CDR1 LNHNV, CDR2 YYDKDF (reference sequence). This CDR3 is 16 amino acids long. Filled out from reference TRBV15 and TRBJ1-2, the complete variable domain reads DAMVIQNPRYQVTQFGKPVTLSCSQTLNHNVMYWYQQKSSQAPKLLFHYYDKDFNNEADTPDNFQSRRPNTSFCFLDIRSPGLGDTAMYLCATSRDPRSDVHGYTFGSGTRLTVV.

The chain joins TRBV6-2 or TRBV6-3 to TRBJ1-1; the D gene is possibly TRBD1 (5 bases). The CDR3 runs to 13 residues. V was shortened by 0 bases and J by 4 bases, with 6 bases between the two germline ends. CDR1 is MNHEY, CDR2 SVGEGT, per germline. CDR3 nucleotide sequence: TGTGCCAGCAGTTACTCGACAGTCACTGAAGCTTTCTTT. Amino acids: CASSYSTVTEAFF.

This clonotype was counted many times. V and J are TRBV7-3 and TRBJ2-3; D is undetermined. The V end was cut by 5 bases, the J end by 5 bases, with 11 bases between. Germline loops: CDR1 SGHTA, CDR2 FQGTGA. This CDR3 is built from 13 residues. Here the CDR3 DNA reads TGTGCCAGCAGCCTGATGATGGAAGATACGCAGTATTTT. It encodes CASSLMMEDTQYF.

V gene TRBV7-2 combines with J gene TRBJ1-3; maybe TRBD1 (5 bases). There are 15 residues in the CDR3. Germline V lookup: CDR1 SGHTA, CDR2 FQGNSA. Trimming cost V 2 bases and J 8 bases, with 16 bases left between them. The CDR3 is CASSLTAAGGDTIYF. DNA of the CDR3: TGTGCCAGCAGCTTAACCGCCGCGGGGGGAGACACCATATATTTT.

The sample holds a few counts of this clonotype. The chain couples TRBV7-9 to TRBJ1-2; D is unresolved. The CDR3 extends over 14 amino acids. Germline lookup yields CDR1 SEHNR and CDR2 FQNEAQ (reference sequence). Trimming left V 5 bases short and J 3 bases short, with 13 bases between. This chain's CDR3 is CASSPSGPDYGYTF. The CDR3 bases are TGTGCCAGCAGCCCCAGTGGGCCCGACTATGGCTACACCTTC.

This clonotype was counted between two and nine times. The chain is built from TRBV4-2 and TRBJ1-5; the D gene is possibly TRBD1 (6 bases). The CDR3 totals 15 residues. CDR1 and CDR2 (germline): LGHNA, YNFKEQ. Between the trimmed V and J ends, which lost 0 bases and 4 bases, there was a span of 10 bases. Here the CDR3 DNA reads TGTGCCAGCAGCCAAGACCAGGGGCTAAATCAGCCCCAGCATTTT. Amino acid sequence: CASSQDQGLNQPQHF.

Only a few counts were recorded for this clonotype. The CDR3 sequence is CASSIRSGGAQETQYF. CDR3 DNA sequence: TGTGCCAGCAGCATTCGGAGCGGGGGGGCACAAGAGACCCAGTACTTC. The chain recombines TRBV9 with TRBJ2-5, with TRBD2 matching over 10 bases. The CDR3 length is 16 residues. Germline V gives CDR1 SGDLS, CDR2 YYNGEE. After removal of 4 bases from V and 2 bases from J, the junction contained 8 bases not matched to a gene.

This chain links TRBV6-2 or TRBV6-3 with TRBJ1-1, with D uncertain. CDR1 is MNHEY, CDR2 SVGEGT, per germline. V gave up 8 bases and J gave up 3 bases, with 13 bases separating them. The CDR3 runs 13 residues. The CDR3 loop is CASQLRPDTEAFF. The CDR3 DNA follows: TGTGCCAGCCAACTTAGACCGGACACTGAAGCTTTCTTT.

V is TRBV5-6 and J is TRBJ1-1, with D perhaps matching TRBD1 (5 bases). Looked up from germline, CDR1 is SGHDT and CDR2 is YYEEEE. The CDR3 has 12 amino acids. V was clipped by 4 bases and J by 8 bases, with 12 bases between them. Here the CDR3 DNA reads TGTGCCAGCAGCCGCATTACAGGAGAAGCTTTCTTT. Translating gives CASSRITGEAFF.

This clonotype has at least ten counts. The gene calls are TRBV12-3 or TRBV12-4 and TRBJ2-1, with D perhaps TRBD2 (6 bases). Between the trimmed V and J ends, which lost 3 bases and 1 base, there was a span of 13 bases. This CDR3 contains 16 residues. The CDR3 nucleotides are TGTGCCAGCAGTTTCGGGGGTTCAAGGTCCTACAATGAGCAGTTCTTC. Translation gives CASSFGGSRSYNEQFF.

This chain uses TRBV6-1 with TRBJ2-7, with D possibly called TRBD1 or TRBD2 (6 bases each). The CDR3 runs 12 residues. V lost 7 bases to trimming and J lost 3 bases, with 10 bases between them. Germline V gene sequence: CDR1 MNHNS, CDR2 SASEGT. CDR3 region: CASKEGDYEQYF. In DNA form, the CDR3 reads TGTGCCAGCAAGGAGGGGGACTACGAGCAGTACTTC.

This clonotype was counted a few times. The chain employs TRBV12-3 or TRBV12-4 and TRBJ2-4; D might be TRBD1 (7 bases). This CDR3 has 13 amino acids. The germline V and J ends were trimmed by 4 bases and 10 bases, with 14 bases remaining between them. The CDR3 reads CASSSRRGQIQYF. The CDR3 coding sequence is TGTGCCAGCAGTTCTAGGCGGGGACAGATTCAGTACTTC.